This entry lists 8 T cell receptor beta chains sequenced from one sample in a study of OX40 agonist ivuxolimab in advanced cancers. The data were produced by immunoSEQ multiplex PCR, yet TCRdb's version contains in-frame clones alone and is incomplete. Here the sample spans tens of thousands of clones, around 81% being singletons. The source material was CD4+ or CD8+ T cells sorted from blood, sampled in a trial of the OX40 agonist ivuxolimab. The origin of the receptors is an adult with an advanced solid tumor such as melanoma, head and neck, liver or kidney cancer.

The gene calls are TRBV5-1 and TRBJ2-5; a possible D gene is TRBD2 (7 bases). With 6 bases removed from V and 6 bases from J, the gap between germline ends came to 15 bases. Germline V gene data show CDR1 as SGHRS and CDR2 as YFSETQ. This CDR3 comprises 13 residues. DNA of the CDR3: TGCGCCAGCAATCGGGGGGCCGAGCAGACCCAGTACTTC. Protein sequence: CASNRGAEQTQYF.

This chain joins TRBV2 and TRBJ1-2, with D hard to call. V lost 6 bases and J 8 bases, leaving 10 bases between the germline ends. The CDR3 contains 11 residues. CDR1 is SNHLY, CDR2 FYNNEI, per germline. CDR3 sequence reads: CASREFEGYTF. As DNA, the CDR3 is TGTGCCAGCAGGGAGTTTGAAGGCTACACCTTC.

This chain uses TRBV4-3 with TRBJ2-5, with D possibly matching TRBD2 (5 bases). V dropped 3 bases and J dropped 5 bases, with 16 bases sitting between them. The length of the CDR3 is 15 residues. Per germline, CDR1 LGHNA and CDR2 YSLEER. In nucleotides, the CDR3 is TGCGCCAGCAGCCACACGGTTACTAGAGGGGAGACCCAGTACTTC. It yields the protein CASSHTVTRGETQYF.

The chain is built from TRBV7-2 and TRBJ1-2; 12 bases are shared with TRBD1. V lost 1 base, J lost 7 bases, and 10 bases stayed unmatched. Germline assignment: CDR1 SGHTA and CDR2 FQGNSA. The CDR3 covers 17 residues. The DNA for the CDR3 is TGTGCCAGCAGCTTAGATAGTGATGGGACAGGGGGCGGTGGCTACACCTTC. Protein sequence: CASSLDSDGTGGGGYTF.

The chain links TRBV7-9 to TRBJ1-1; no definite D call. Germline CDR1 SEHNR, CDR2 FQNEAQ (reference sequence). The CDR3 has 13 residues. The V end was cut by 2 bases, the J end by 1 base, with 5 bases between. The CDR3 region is CASSLHQNTEAFF. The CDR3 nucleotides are TGTGCCAGCAGCTTACACCAGAACACTGAAGCTTTCTTT.

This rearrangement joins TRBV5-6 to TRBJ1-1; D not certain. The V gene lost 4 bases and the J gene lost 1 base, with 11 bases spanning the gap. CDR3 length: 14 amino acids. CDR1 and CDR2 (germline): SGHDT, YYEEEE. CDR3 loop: CASSHKGSNTEAFF. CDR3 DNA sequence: TGTGCCAGCAGCCACAAGGGTTCGAACACTGAAGCTTTCTTT.

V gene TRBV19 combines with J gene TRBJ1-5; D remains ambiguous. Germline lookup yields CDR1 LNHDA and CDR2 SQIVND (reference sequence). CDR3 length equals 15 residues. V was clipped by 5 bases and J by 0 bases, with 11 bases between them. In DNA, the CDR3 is TGTGCCAGTAGTTGGGCAGACTATAGCAATCAGCCCCAGCATTTT. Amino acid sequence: CASSWADYSNQPQHF.

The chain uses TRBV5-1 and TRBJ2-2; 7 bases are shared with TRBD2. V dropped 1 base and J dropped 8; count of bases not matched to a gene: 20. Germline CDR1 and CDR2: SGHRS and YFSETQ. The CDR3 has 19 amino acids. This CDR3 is CASSLKGRGLASMLGELFF. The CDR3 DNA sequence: TGCGCCAGCAGCTTGAAAGGGAGGGGTCTGGCTAGCATGCTGGGGGAGCTGTTTTTT. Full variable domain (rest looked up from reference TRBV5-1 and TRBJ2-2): KAGVTQTPRYLIKTRGQQVTLSCSPISGHRSVSWYQQTPGQGLQFLFEYFSETQRNKGNFPGRFSGRQFSNSRSEMNVSTLELGDSALYLCASSLKGRGLASMLGELFFGEGSRLTVL.